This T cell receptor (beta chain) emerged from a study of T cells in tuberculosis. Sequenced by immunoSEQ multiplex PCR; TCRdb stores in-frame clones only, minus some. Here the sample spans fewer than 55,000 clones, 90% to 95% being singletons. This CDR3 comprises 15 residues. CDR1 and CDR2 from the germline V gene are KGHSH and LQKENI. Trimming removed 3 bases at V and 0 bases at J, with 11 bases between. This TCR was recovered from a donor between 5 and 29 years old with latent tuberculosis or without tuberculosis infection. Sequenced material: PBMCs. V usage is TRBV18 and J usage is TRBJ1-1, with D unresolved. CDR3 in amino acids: CASSPGANMNTEAFF. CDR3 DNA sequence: TGTGCCAGCTCACCGGGAGCCAACATGAACACTGAAGCTTTCTTT.